The 26 T cell receptor delta chains below all came from one sample that was sequenced in a study of fetal and pediatric gammadelta thymocytes. TCRdb re-called the reads through CATT. In the table there are about 350 delta-chain clones, 10% to 12% of which are singletons. Material for sequencing was non-Vgamma9Vdelta2 gamma-delta T cells from the thymus. The subset here: CD3+gammadeltaTCR+ thymocytes not co-expressing Vgamma9 and Vdelta2. The receptors shown here come from a child who underwent cardiac surgery and was recorded as healthy.

On this clone itself: This likely stems from a read error, as it lies one base from a far larger clone. V gene TRDV1 combines with J gene TRDJ1; D is unresolved. Germline assignment: CDR1 TSWWSYY and CDR2 QGS. The CDR3 is 12 residues long. The CDR3 region has the DNA TGTGCTCTTGAGGAAAGTCCCGGTAAACTCATCTTT. Protein: CALEESPGKLIF.

This clone rates as large (0.1 to 1%). The V gene is TRDV1, the J gene TRDJ1; 13 bases line up with TRDD3. Trimming removed 4 bases from V and 1 base from J; junction bases left unmatched: 18. The V gene's germline CDR1 is TSWWSYY and CDR2 QGS. The CDR3 contains 21 residues. The CDR3 region is CALGVPLGDTREFGGTDKLIF. The CDR3 nucleotides read TGTGCTCTTGGGGTGCCACTGGGGGATACGCGAGAGTTTGGTGGCACCGATAAACTCATCTTT.

Remarks on this clone: A far larger clone lies a single base away; this is likely a read error. Different DNA sequences within this sample yield the same CDR3. The chain has TRDV1 and TRDJ2; perhaps TRDD3 as D (6 bases). Germline loops: CDR1 TSWWSYY, CDR2 QGS. V lost 2 bases, J lost 0 bases, and 13 bases lay in between. This CDR3 is 17 amino acids long. CDR3 in amino acids: CALGEVGGPALTAQLFF. In nucleotides, the CDR3 is TGTGCTCTTGGGGAAGTTGGGGGGCCAGCTTTGACAGCACAACTCTTCTTT.

This clone rates as medium-sized. Only one base separates this from a far larger clonotype, so it likely reflects a read error. The chain recombines TRDV1 with TRDJ1; D not certain. V lost 0 bases and J 8 bases, leaving 31 bases between the germline ends. Germline-derived CDR1 and CDR2 are TSWWSYY and QGS. CDR3 length: 20 residues. CDR3 region: CALGELMAPPLQPQFPKLIF. CDR3 DNA sequence: TGTGCTCTTGGGGAACTAATGGCTCCCCCCCTGCAACCCCAGTTTCCCAAACTCATCTTT.

On this clone: A read error is likely here: a far larger clone is one base away. V usage is TRDV1 and J usage is TRDJ1; D unresolved. The V end lost 8 bases, the J end lost 4 bases, and 23 bases lay between the germline ends. The germline CDR1 and CDR2 sequences are TSWWSYY and QGS. The CDR3 sequence is 16 residues long. CDR3 sequence: CALLTPPIRGHDKLIF. The CDR3, as DNA: TGTGCTCTTCTTACACCCCCCATTAGAGGGCACGATAAACTCATCTTT.

This clone was counted between two and nine times. TCRdb lists the protein of a much larger clone for this DNA, which differs at residue 17, so this is likely a read error; the protein given here is translated from the DNA itself. V and J are TRDV1 and TRDJ2; 10 nucleotides agree with TRDD3. Germline loops: CDR1 TSWWSYY, CDR2 QGS. This CDR3 is built from 25 residues. V shed 1 base and J 1 base; nucleotides not matched to a gene: 27. The CDR3, as DNA: TGTGCTCTTGGGGAACCTTCGTTGAGCCTCCTACGGGGGATACGCCATACTTTTTTGACAGCACAACTCTTCTTT. It specifies CALGEPSLSLLRGIRHTFLTAQLFF.

To note about this clone: A far larger clone is off by one base, so a read error is likely. At the DNA level, this CDR3 is encoded by other sequences in the same sample as well. The chain combines TRDV1 with TRDJ1; the D gene is possibly TRDD2 (5 bases). The length of the CDR3 is 20 residues. Germline CDR1 and CDR2: TSWWSYY and QGS. Trimming cost V 0 bases and J 8 bases, with 31 bases left between them. For the CDR3, the DNA is TGTGCTCTTGGGGAACTAATGGCTCTCCCCCTACAACCCCAGTTTCCCAAACTCATCTTT. Its translation is CALGELMALPLQPQFPKLIF.

Remarks on this clone: Given a far larger clone just one base away, this is likely a sequencing read error. The rearrangement uses TRDV3 and TRDJ1; 8 positions match TRDD3. Germline CDR1 TVYSNPD, CDR2 GDNSRS (reference sequence). The CDR3 is made up of 22 amino acids. Losses at the gene ends were 4 bases for V and 4 bases for J; bases not matched to a gene: 35. The DNA for the CDR3 is TGTGCCTCCACATACCTCCCCGAGCCCGTTCCCCGGGGGATATGCTGCGGCGATAAACTCATCTTT. Its protein is CASTYLPEPVPRGICCGDKLIF. Full variable domain (rest looked up from reference TRDV3 and TRDJ1): CDKVTQSSPDQTVASGSEVVLLCTYDTVYSNPDLFWYRIRPDYSFQFVFYGDNSRSEGADFTQGRFSVKHILTQKAFHLVISPVRTEDSATYYCASTYLPEPVPRGICCGDKLIFGKGTRVTVEP.

The V call is TRDV1, the J call TRDJ1, with a tentative D call TRDD3 (6 bases). Germline CDR1 reads TSWWSYY; CDR2 reads QGS. The V end was cut by 3 bases, the J end by 3 bases, with 23 bases between. CDR3 length: 18 amino acids. The CDR3 DNA is TGTGCTCTTGGGGATGGGATAAGCTCTTGGGGATCGGCCGATAAACTCATCTTT. Translating gives CALGDGISSWGSADKLIF.

This clone was counted only a few times. This DNA's translation differs at residue 17 from TCRdb's protein, which comes from a much larger clone; a read error is likely, and the protein shown is translated from the DNA. The chain links TRDV1 to TRDJ1; D remains unclear. The CDR3 runs to 19 residues. CDR1 and CDR2 from the germline V gene are TSWWSYY and QGS. The CDR3 bases are TGTGCTCTTGGGGAACTAGCAATGGAGGTTGGTGGGTACACCGATAAACACATCTTT. Protein: CALGELAMEVGGYTDKHIF.

As for this clone: The protein TCRdb lists belongs to a much larger clone and differs from this DNA's translation at residue 9, which points to a read error; the protein shown is made from the DNA. The chain links TRDV1 to TRDJ2; 10 bases map to TRDD3. This CDR3 comprises 25 residues. Germline-derived CDR1 and CDR2 are TSWWSYY and QGS. The J segment lost 1 base and the V segment lost 1 base, leaving 27 bases of the junction unmatched. The CDR3 region is CALGEPSLNLLRGIRHPFLTAQLFF. CDR3 sequence (DNA): TGTGCTCTTGGGGAACCTTCGTTGAACCTCCTACGGGGGATACGCCATCCTTTTTTGACAGCACAACTCTTCTTT.

Comment on this clone: The protein held in TCRdb is that of a much larger clone and does not match this DNA's translation at residue 15, likely because of a read error; the protein shown is translated from the DNA. The chain carries TRDV1 and TRDJ1; D not resolved. Germline CDR1 and CDR2: TSWWSYY and QGS. This CDR3 comprises 20 residues. With 0 bases removed from V and 8 bases from J, the gap between germline ends came to 31 bases. The CDR3 DNA reads as TGTGCTCTTGGGGAACTAATGGCTCTCCCCCTGCAACCCCAGTTGCCCAAACTCATCTTT. It specifies CALGELMALPLQPQLPKLIF.

This clone was picked up a small number of times. This DNA's translation differs at residue 14 from TCRdb's protein, which comes from a much larger clone; a read error is likely, and the protein shown is translated from the DNA. V gene TRDV3 combines with J gene TRDJ1; a possible D gene is TRDD3 (5 bases). V shed 4 bases and J shed 4 bases, with 43 bases lying between them. Germline-derived CDR1 and CDR2 are TVYSNPD and GDNSRS (reference sequence). The CDR3 consists of 22 residues. The CDR3 is CASTYLPEPVPRGVRCGDKLIF. Here the CDR3 DNA reads TGTGCCTCCACATACCTCCCCGAGCCCGTTCCCCGGGGGGTACGCTGCGGCGATAAACTCATCTTT.

Comments on this clone: TCRdb's entry gives the protein of a much larger clone, which mismatches this DNA's translation at residue 10, likely from a read error; the protein reported here is translated from the DNA. The chain links TRDV1 to TRDJ1, with 8 bases matching TRDD3. The CDR3 length is 19 residues. Losses at the gene ends were 0 bases for V and 1 base for J; bases not matched to a gene: 13. Germline CDR1 TSWWSYY, CDR2 QGS. Here the CDR3 reads CALGELVFPSGGITDKLIF. The CDR3 nucleotides are TGTGCTCTTGGGGAACTAGTCTTTCCCTCTGGGGGAATCACCGATAAACTCATCTTT.

Points on this clone: The TCRdb protein comes from a much larger clone and disagrees with this DNA's translation at residue 15, likely due to a read error; the protein given here is derived from the DNA. The rearrangement joins TRDV1 to TRDJ1, with D maybe TRDD3 (6 bases). V was shortened by 3 bases and J by 0 bases, with 29 bases between the two germline ends. This CDR3 is built from 21 residues. CDR1 TSWWSYY and CDR2 QGS come from the germline V gene. The CDR3 DNA reads TGTGCTCTTGGGGATGGGATAAGCTCTTGGGGATCCGACTATCACACCGATAAACTCATCTTT. It encodes CALGDGISSWGSDYHTDKLIF.

In regard to this clone: With a far larger clone one base away, a read error is the likely cause. This chain links TRDV1 with TRDJ1; D gene unclear. The CDR3 has 14 amino acids. Germline lookup yields CDR1 TSWWSYY and CDR2 QGS. The V gene lost 1 base and the J gene lost 7 bases, with 13 bases spanning the gap. CDR3 amino acids: CALGEQGLTSKLIF. The CDR3 DNA reads as TGTGCTCTTGGGGAACAAGGCCTCACATCTAAACTCATCTTT.

There are a few counts of this clone. TCRdb's listed protein matches a much larger clone and diverges from this DNA's translation at residue 8, likely through a read error; the protein shown comes from the DNA. The rearrangement uses TRDV3 and TRDJ1; TRDD3 agrees at 8 bases. CDR3 length: 19 residues. V lost 0 bases to trimming and J lost 0 bases; unmatched junction nucleotides: 18. The V gene's germline CDR1 is TVYSNPD and CDR2 GDNSRS (reference sequence). The CDR3 nucleotides are TGTGCCTTTAGACGCTGGGGGAATACCCCGAAGGCGTACACCGATAAACTCATCTTT. Translating gives CAFRRWGNTPKAYTDKLIF. Together with reference TRDV3 and TRDJ1, the CDR3 gives the full variable domain: CDKVTQSSPDQTVASGSEVVLLCTYDTVYSNPDLFWYRIRPDYSFQFVFYGDNSRSEGADFTQGRFSVKHILTQKAFHLVISPVRTEDSATYYCAFRRWGNTPKAYTDKLIFGKGTRVTVEP.

This clone is judged medium-sized (0.01 to 0.1%). This may stem from a read error, because a much larger clone lies one nucleotide away. The chain recombines TRDV1 with TRDJ3; unclear D gene. V was cut by 8 bases and J by 0 bases, with 20 bases left in between. The V gene's germline CDR1 is TSWWSYY and CDR2 QGS. This CDR3 comprises 19 residues. This CDR3 reads CALRGSLPGFSWDTRQMFF. The CDR3 DNA follows: TGTGCTCTTAGGGGTAGCCTGCCGGGGTTCTCCTGGGACACCCGACAGATGTTTTTC.

Judged by abundance, this clone is medium-sized. A far larger clone differs by one base, so this is likely a read error. The V call is TRDV3, the J call TRDJ1, with 10 bases lining up with TRDD3. The CDR3 runs to 22 residues. V trimming: 4 bases; J trimming: 4 bases; junction bases outside the gene matches: 33. The V gene's germline CDR1 is TVYSNPD and CDR2 GDNSRS (reference sequence). The CDR3 sequence: CASTYLPEPIPRGIRCGDKLIF. The CDR3 DNA is TGTGCCTCCACATACCTCCCCGAGCCCATTCCCCGGGGGATACGCTGCGGCGATAAACTCATCTTT. Combining the CDR3 with reference TRDV3 and TRDJ1 gives the whole variable domain CDKVTQSSPDQTVASGSEVVLLCTYDTVYSNPDLFWYRIRPDYSFQFVFYGDNSRSEGADFTQGRFSVKHILTQKAFHLVISPVRTEDSATYYCASTYLPEPIPRGIRCGDKLIFGKGTRVTVEP.

About this clone itself: This likely reflects a read error, since a far larger clone is one base away. Other DNA sequences within the sample encode an identical CDR3. The chain employs TRAV23/DV6 and TRDJ1; no reliable D call. The CDR3 sequence is 19 residues long. Looked up from germline, CDR1 is NTAFDY and CDR2 is IRPDVSE (reference sequence). CDR3 region: CAVPTDPQAGGVCTDKLIF. The CDR3 DNA follows: TGTGCCGTACCAACCGATCCTCAGGCCGGCGGGGTTTGCACCGATAAACTCATCTTT.

In this sample, this clone turned up a few times. One base separates it from a far larger clone, so it is likely a read error. In the same sample, other DNA sequences code for this CDR3. The J gene is TRDJ1, the V gene TRDV1, with 9 nucleotides matching TRDD3. This CDR3 is built from 21 residues. Germline CDR1 reads TSWWSYY; CDR2 reads QGS. V lost 2 bases, J lost 0 bases, and 19 bases stayed unmatched. CDR3 bases: TGTGCTCTTGGGGAATTGACCCTACAGCACTGGGGGACCCCGTACACCGATAAACTCATCTTT. Translating it yields CALGELTLQHWGTPYTDKLIF.

In its sample, this clone ranks as medium-sized. At one of its ends the junction is not consistent with the germline gene, which may arise from a read error. The chain is built from TRDV2 and TRDJ1; 12 bases map to TRDD3. This CDR3 has 18 amino acids. Germline loops: CDR1 GEAIGNYY, CDR2 EKD. This CDR3 reads CASDTGWGIRSGTDKLIF. The CDR3 nucleotides are TGTGCCAGTGACACCGGCTGGGGGATACGAAGTGGCACCGATAAACTCATCTTT.

For this clone: Since a far larger clone is one base different, this is likely a read error. The identical CDR3 is also encoded by other nucleotide sequences in the sample. This chain connects TRDV1 to TRDJ1; 9 bases map to TRDD3. After removal of 0 bases from V and 0 bases from J, the junction contained 35 bases not matched to a gene. This CDR3 has 27 amino acids. Germline loops: CDR1 TSWWSYY, CDR2 QGS. This chain's CDR3 is CALGELGGKPQSPRTGGPFSDTDKLIF. CDR3 in DNA: TGTGCTCTTGGGGAACTGGGTGGAAAACCCCAGTCCCCACGTACTGGGGGACCGTTTTCCGACACCGATAAACTCATCTTT.

This clone was detected a few times. This sequence is one base from a far larger clone and is likely a read error. The sample carries other DNA sequences with the same CDR3. V and J are TRDV3 and TRDJ1, with 8 bases lining up with TRDD3. V dropped 3 bases and J dropped 0; count of bases not matched to a gene: 15. The germline gives CDR1 TVYSNPD, CDR2 GDNSRS (reference sequence). This CDR3 spans 17 amino acids. CDR3 coding DNA: TGTGCCTTCCACGCCCTGGGGGAGTATCAATACACCGATAAACTCATCTTT. Encoded protein: CAFHALGEYQYTDKLIF.

About this clone itself: The amino acid sequence in TCRdb belongs to a much larger clone and departs from this DNA's translation at residue 12, likely a sequencing read error; the sequence shown is translated from the DNA. This chain uses TRDV3 with TRDJ1; 9 nucleotides match TRDD3. Germline CDR1 is TVYSNPD and CDR2 is GDNSRS (reference sequence). The V segment lost 4 bases and the J segment 4 bases; nucleotides outside the gene matches: 34. There are 22 residues in the CDR3. CDR3 in amino acids: CASTYLPEPVPPGIRCGDKLIF. In nucleotides, the CDR3 is TGTGCCTCCACATACCTCCCCGAGCCCGTTCCCCCGGGGATACGCTGCGGCGATAAACTCATCTTT.

By its share, this clone is medium-sized. The sample holds other DNA sequences that translate to the same CDR3. The chain has TRDV1 and TRDJ1; possibly TRDD3 for D (10 bases). Germline-derived CDR1 and CDR2 are TSWWSYY and QGS. V was cut by 0 bases and J by 3 bases, with 38 bases left in between. The CDR3 contains 24 residues. The CDR3 nucleotides read TGTGCTCTTGGGGAACTAGGCCTTCCTACCCGTACTGGGGGATCTCCTGTACATGCCGATAAACTCATCTTT. Its protein is CALGELGLPTRTGGSPVHADKLIF.